These 32 T cell receptor beta chains were all obtained from the same sample, sequenced in a study of blood T cell repertoires in COVID-19. Libraries were prepared by immunoSEQ multiplex PCR; TCRdb keeps only in-frame clonotypes and omits some of them. The data hold about 98,000 clones, with 70% to 85% observed a single time. The sequencing input was peripheral blood. These receptors all come from an older man with active or convalescent COVID-19.

The rearrangement uses TRBV2 and TRBJ2-7; 8 bases agree with TRBD1. CDR3 length equals 14 residues. The germline CDR1 and CDR2 sequences are SNHLY and FYNNEI. V shed 4 bases and J 4 bases; nucleotides not matched to a gene: 6. CDR3 loop: CASSARTGMYEQYF. The CDR3 bases are TGTGCCAGCAGTGCGCGGACAGGGATGTACGAGCAGTACTTC. The variable domain in full, completed from reference TRBV2 and TRBJ2-7, reads EPEVTQTPSHQVTQMGQEVILRCVPISNHLYFYWYRQILGQKVEFLVSFYNNEISEKSEIFDDQFSVERPDGSNFTLKIRSTKLEDSAMYFCASSARTGMYEQYFGPGTRLTVT.

The chain employs TRBV30 and TRBJ1-1, with D possibly being TRBD1 (6 bases). Germline lookup yields CDR1 GTSNPN and CDR2 SVGIG (reference sequence). The CDR3 contains 13 residues. Trimming cost V 4 bases and J 6 bases, with 15 bases left between them. CDR3 bases: TGTGCCTGGACGGACAGATTATGGGCTGAAGCTTTCTTT. It yields the protein CAWTDRLWAEAFF.

The chain is built from TRBV7-9 and TRBJ1-1, with 7 bases identical to TRBD1. V lost 5 bases to trimming and J lost 2 bases; unmatched junction nucleotides: 5. The CDR3 totals 14 residues. Germline V gives CDR1 SEHNR, CDR2 FQNEAQ (reference sequence). The CDR3: CASSPGDSNTEAFF. Written as DNA, the CDR3 is TGTGCCAGCAGCCCTGGGGACAGCAACACTGAAGCTTTCTTT.

This clone was seen a few times. The gene calls are TRBV6-5 and TRBJ1-2; a possible D gene is TRBD1 (5 bases). The CDR3 is 15 residues long. V was trimmed by 2 bases and J by 8 bases, leaving 18 bases between them. CDR1 MNHEY and CDR2 SVGAGI come from the germline V gene. CDR3 nucleotide sequence: TGTGCCAGCAGTTACGGGGCCAGCCCTGTGGACGGCTACACCTTC. The encoded protein is CASSYGASPVDGYTF.

CDR3 sequence reads: CASRGQSDRNEQFF. As DNA, the CDR3 is TGTGCCAGCAGGGGACAGAGTGATAGGAATGAGCAGTTCTTC. The V gene is TRBV5-4, the J gene TRBJ2-1; 7 bases match TRBD1. From germline, CDR1 is SGHNT and CDR2 YYREEE (reference sequence). The V segment lost 5 bases and the J segment 7 bases; nucleotides outside the gene matches: 9. The CDR3 runs to 14 residues.

The rearrangement links TRBV6-6 to TRBJ1-2, with a tentative D call TRBD1 (5 bases). This CDR3 spans 13 amino acids. CDR1 and CDR2 (germline): MNHNY, SVGAGI (reference sequence). Trimming took off 2 bases at V and 5 bases at J, with 9 bases between the two ends. In DNA form, the CDR3 reads TGTGCCAGCAGTTACGGGACTGAATATGGCTACACCTTC. The encoded protein is CASSYGTEYGYTF.

Only a few counts were recorded for this clone. The chain carries TRBV5-8 and TRBJ1-2; possibly TRBD1 for D (5 bases). The CDR3 sequence is 13 residues long. V lost 2 bases to trimming and J lost 4 bases, with 9 bases between them. Germline CDR1 SGHTS, CDR2 YDEGEE. This chain's CDR3 is CASSLGASYGYTF. CDR3 bases: TGTGCCAGCAGCTTAGGGGCGAGCTATGGCTACACCTTC. Complete variable domain (other parts from reference TRBV5-8 and TRBJ1-2): EAGVTQSPTHLIKTRGQQATLRCSPISGHTSVYWYQQALGLGLQFLLWYDEGEERNRGNFPPRFSGRQFPNYSSELNVNALELEDSALYLCASSLGASYGYTFGSGTRLTVV.

In its sample, this clone was seen a few times. V and J are TRBV9 and TRBJ2-6; D remains ambiguous. The ends were cut back, 2 bases at V and 4 bases at J, with 10 bases in the middle. Germline CDR1 is SGDLS and CDR2 is YYNGEE. The CDR3 runs 15 residues. CDR3 sequence reads: CASSVWVAGANVLTF. The DNA of the CDR3 is TGTGCCAGCAGCGTGTGGGTAGCCGGGGCCAACGTCCTGACTTTC.

This sequence joins TRBV18 and TRBJ1-4; no definite D call. This CDR3 has 16 amino acids. V lost 3 bases, J lost 0 bases, and 11 bases lay in between. The germline V gene encodes CDR1 KGHSH and CDR2 LQKENI. The CDR3 loop is CASSPRTLATNEKLFF. The CDR3 DNA sequence: TGTGCCAGCTCACCTAGGACTCTTGCAACTAATGAAAAACTGTTTTTT.

The chain employs TRBV6-5 and TRBJ1-2, with D tentatively TRBD1 (6 bases). CDR3 size: 14 residues. The germline V and J ends were trimmed by 2 bases and 7 bases, with 14 bases remaining between them. Germline-derived CDR1 and CDR2 are MNHEY and SVGAGI. This CDR3 is CASSYPGGASGYTF. The CDR3 DNA sequence: TGTGCCAGCAGTTACCCCGGGGGGGCCAGTGGCTACACCTTC.

The chain recombines TRBV19 with TRBJ2-1; TRBD2 agrees at 14 bases. Germline CDR1 LNHDA, CDR2 SQIVND (reference sequence). CDR3 size: 17 residues. Unmatched junction bases numbered 6, after V lost 5 bases and J lost 3 bases. The CDR3 DNA follows: TGTGCCAGTAGTGGGAGACTAGCGGGGGGGCTCTACAATGAGCAGTTCTTC. This sequence encodes CASSGRLAGGLYNEQFF.

The gene calls are TRBV4-2 and TRBJ2-4; D is possibly TRBD2 (6 bases). Looked up from germline, CDR1 is LGHNA and CDR2 is YNFKEQ. CDR3 length: 17 residues. V was shortened by 6 bases and J by 0 bases, with 18 bases between the two germline ends. CDR3 amino acids: CASSPSMEGKAKNIQYF. The CDR3 bases are TGTGCCAGCAGTCCAAGTATGGAGGGGAAAGCCAAAAACATTCAGTACTTC.

The chain has TRBV10-3 and TRBJ2-7; no definite D call. V was shortened by 3 bases and J by 6 bases, with 9 bases between the two germline ends. The CDR3 sequence is 12 residues long. Per the germline V gene, CDR1 is ENHRY and CDR2 is SYGVKD. The CDR3 loop is CAISDRSSEQYF. CDR3 coding DNA: TGTGCCATCAGTGACCGGTCTAGCGAGCAGTACTTC.

CDR3 loop: CASRGDRTGNTIYF. CDR3 coding DNA: TGTGCCAGCAGAGGAGACAGAACTGGAAACACCATATATTTT. The chain combines TRBV27 with TRBJ1-3; a possible D gene is TRBD1 (5 bases). The CDR3 loop spans 14 amino acids. Germline-derived CDR1 and CDR2 are MNHEY and SMNVEV (reference sequence). V shed 6 bases and J shed 2 bases, with 11 bases lying between them.

The chain carries TRBV21-1 and TRBJ2-1; the table gives TRBD1 as D, unverified against the DNA. TRBV21-1 is given as a pseudogene. There are 12 residues in the CDR3. Written as DNA, the CDR3 is TGTGCCAGCAGCAAAGCTACGGACAGCCGTTTCTTC. Protein product: CASSKATDSRFF.

This chain links TRBV14 with TRBJ2-1; no definite D call. The V gene's germline CDR1 is SGHDN and CDR2 FVKESK. This CDR3 is 15 amino acids long. V was pared by 5 bases and J by 8 bases, with 19 bases between. CDR3 coding DNA: TGTGCCAGCAGCTCACAACACTCCAGGTACCATGAGCAGTTCTTC. It specifies CASSSQHSRYHEQFF.

The chain is built from TRBV7-2 and TRBJ2-7; D uncertain. The CDR3 loop spans 15 amino acids. V shed 1 base and J shed 2 bases, with 12 bases lying between them. The germline V gene has CDR1 SGHTA and CDR2 FQGNSA. CDR3 region: CASSLDHARTYEQYF. CDR3 bases: TGTGCCAGCAGCTTAGATCATGCCAGGACCTACGAGCAGTACTTC.

This chain connects TRBV9 to TRBJ2-2, with TRBD1 as a possible D gene (5 bases). The CDR3 totals 15 residues. Deletions cut 1 base from V and 0 bases from J, with 7 bases between. Germline CDR1 reads SGDLS; CDR2 reads YYNGEE. The CDR3 DNA reads TGTGCCAGCAGCGTATCAGGGACGAACACCGGGGAGCTGTTTTTT. Residues: CASSVSGTNTGELFF.

The V gene is TRBV9, the J gene TRBJ2-3, with D perhaps TRBD2 (6 bases). V was cut by 1 base and J by 2 bases, with 14 bases left in between. The CDR3 runs 16 residues. Per germline, CDR1 SGDLS and CDR2 YYNGEE. The CDR3 region is CASSVMPAGSTDTQYF. CDR3 nucleotides: TGTGCCAGCAGCGTAATGCCCGCGGGGTCCACAGATACGCAGTATTTT.

The chain links TRBV27 to TRBJ2-7; D perhaps matches TRBD1 (8 bases). V was clipped by 2 bases and J by 3 bases, with 14 bases between them. This CDR3 region has 15 residues. Germline V gene sequence: CDR1 MNHEY, CDR2 SMNVEV (reference sequence). CDR3 amino acids: CASSLDTGGGYEQYF. CDR3 nucleotide sequence: TGTGCCAGCAGTTTAGATACAGGGGGGGGCTACGAGCAGTACTTC.

The rearrangement links TRBV19 to TRBJ1-2, with 9 bases lining up with TRBD1. The CDR3 spans 14 residues. Germline assignment: CDR1 LNHDA and CDR2 SQIVND (reference sequence). With 5 bases clipped from V and 8 bases from J, the junction kept 9 bases outside the gene matches. CDR3 nucleotides: TGTGCCAGTAGTGATCCGGGACAGGGATTCGGCTACACCTTC. Translating it yields CASSDPGQGFGYTF.

The rearrangement links TRBV4-1 to TRBJ2-3, with 7 positions matching TRBD1. Germline CDR1 is MGHRA and CDR2 is YSYEKL. The length of the CDR3 is 14 residues. V lost 3 bases to trimming and J lost 6 bases; unmatched junction nucleotides: 6. The CDR3 spells CASSHPDREDTQYF. CDR3 coding DNA: TGCGCCAGCAGCCACCCTGACAGGGAGGATACGCAGTATTTT.

The chain employs TRBV7-8 and TRBJ2-2, with D possibly matching TRBD2 (6 bases). The CDR3 spans 14 residues. Trimming pared 4 bases from V and 6 bases from J, leaving 12 bases between. Germline CDR1 reads SGHVS; CDR2 reads FQNEAQ. Here the CDR3 reads CASSSGGVAGELFF. The CDR3 nucleotides are TGTGCCAGCAGCTCCGGCGGGGTTGCCGGGGAGCTGTTTTTT.

CDR3 protein: CSVLQGGYEQYF. DNA of the CDR3: TGCAGCGTTTTACAGGGAGGGTACGAGCAGTACTTC. The chain has TRBV29-1 and TRBJ2-7; D possibly corresponds to TRBD2 (7 bases). In germline, CDR1 is SQVTM, CDR2 ANQGSEA. CDR3 length equals 12 residues. Trimming removed 5 bases from V and 4 bases from J, with 12 bases in between.

This clone was seen only a few times. The V gene is TRBV11-3, the J gene TRBJ2-5; TRBD1 agrees at 9 bases. CDR1 is SGHNT, CDR2 YENEEA, per germline. J lost 5 bases, V lost 4 bases, and 11 bases had no gene match. The CDR3 consists of 16 residues. The CDR3 nucleotides are TGTGCCAGCAGCTGGGGTCGGGGACAGGGTAAGGAGACCCAGTACTTC. Translated, it gives CASSWGRGQGKETQYF.

The chain joins TRBV4-1 to TRBJ1-2; TRBD1 might be the D (6 bases). This CDR3 is built from 14 residues. The germline V and J ends were trimmed by 3 bases and 3 bases, with 11 bases remaining between them. The germline CDR1 and CDR2 sequences are MGHRA and YSYEKL. CDR3: CASSHPGQHYGYTF. CDR3 bases: TGCGCCAGCAGCCACCCTGGACAGCACTATGGCTACACCTTC.

V and J are TRBV15 and TRBJ1-1; 11 nucleotides agree with TRBD1. After removal of 8 bases from V and 8 bases from J, the junction contained 10 bases not matched to a gene. Germline CDR1 LNHNV, CDR2 YYDKDF (reference sequence). The CDR3 consists of 14 residues. The CDR3 coding sequence is TGTGCCACCTTAAGGGGGACAGGGGGTGGAGAAGCTTTCTTT. Translation: CATLRGTGGGEAFF.

The chain is built from TRBV6-5 and TRBJ1-1, with TRBD1 identical over 8 bases. The CDR3 has 12 amino acids. V was pared by 9 bases and J by 5 bases, with 5 bases of the junction left unmatched. The germline gives CDR1 MNHEY, CDR2 SVGAGI. The CDR3 DNA sequence: TGTGCCAGTCGACAGGGGAGGACTGAAGCTTTCTTT. This translates into CASRQGRTEAFF.

J is TRBJ2-2 and V is TRBV2; maybe TRBD1 (6 bases). V gave up 7 bases and J gave up 5 bases, with 14 bases separating them. In germline, CDR1 is SNHLY, CDR2 FYNNEI. CDR3 length: 14 residues. The CDR3 is CASKAGAPTGELFF. The CDR3 coding sequence is TGTGCCAGCAAGGCAGGGGCACCTACCGGGGAGCTGTTTTTT. The full variable domain, with the rest looked up from reference TRBV2 and TRBJ2-2, is EPEVTQTPSHQVTQMGQEVILRCVPISNHLYFYWYRQILGQKVEFLVSFYNNEISEKSEIFDDQFSVERPDGSNFTLKIRSTKLEDSAMYFCASKAGAPTGELFFGEGSRLTVL.

This clone is labeled medium-sized. This sequence joins TRBV6-1 and TRBJ1-2; D perhaps matches TRBD1 (5 bases). The CDR3 contains 14 residues. V was shortened by 2 bases and J by 4 bases, with 11 bases between the two germline ends. In germline, CDR1 is MNHNS, CDR2 SASEGT. The CDR3 sequence: CASSETGPVYGYTF. The CDR3 DNA sequence: TGTGCCAGCAGTGAAACAGGTCCCGTCTATGGCTACACCTTC.

The chain employs TRBV7-9 and TRBJ2-1; D uncertain. The ends were cut back, 3 bases at V and 5 bases at J, with 8 bases in the middle. CDR1 and CDR2 (germline): SEHNR, FQNEAQ (reference sequence). The CDR3 is made up of 13 amino acids. The CDR3 loop is CASSFLADNEQFF. Written as DNA, the CDR3 is TGTGCCAGCAGCTTCCTTGCGGACAATGAGCAGTTCTTC.

The V and J genes are TRBV30 and TRBJ2-5, with 13 nucleotides matching TRBD2. There are 18 residues in the CDR3. With 0 bases clipped from V and 5 bases from J, the junction kept 12 bases outside the gene matches. Germline lookup yields CDR1 GTSNPN and CDR2 SVGIG (reference sequence). The CDR3 is CAWSVWTSGGPRGETQYF. In DNA form, the CDR3 reads TGTGCCTGGAGTGTTTGGACTAGCGGGGGCCCGCGGGGTGAGACCCAGTACTTC.